A selection of T cell receptor beta chains follows, all from one sample in a study of cytomegalovirus exposure and HLA in healthy donors. Sequencing was performed with immunoSEQ multiplex PCR; in TCRdb, only in-frame clones are kept and a portion is missing. The table has about 170,000 clones, 65% to 85% seen once. The sequencing sample was made of PBMCs. The receptors originated from a boy aged 2 to 9 in good health and CMV-seronegative. Both conserved end residues are part of each CDR3. Fields, in order: V gene, CDR3 protein.

v_call: TRBV6-1
cdr3_aa: CASMTRSNSYEQYF

v_call: TRBV28
cdr3_aa: CASSPRQGGANVLTF

v_call: TRBV9
cdr3_aa: CASSVDWTSGGTSYNEQFF

v_call: TRBV6-5
cdr3_aa: CASSWGDRSLNEQFF

v_call: TRBV7-9
cdr3_aa: CASSLGGREAYGYTF

v_call: TRBV19
cdr3_aa: CASSRIGGGVTEAFF

v_call: TRBV9
cdr3_aa: CASSESGSGYEQYF

v_call: TRBV4-3
cdr3_aa: CASSQEYGGASDEQFF

v_call: TRBV9
cdr3_aa: CASSAGRVSGNTIYF

v_call: TRBV28
cdr3_aa: CASSFDRGRGSTEAFF

v_call: TRBV11-2
cdr3_aa: CASSFPARGNQETQYF

v_call: TRBV7-8
cdr3_aa: CASSDRGGQPQHF

v_call: TRBV4-3
cdr3_aa: CASSQRSGTGGSEAFF

v_call: TRBV6-6
cdr3_aa: CASCSFPALTGELFF

v_call: TRBV4-3
cdr3_aa: CASSQEAANTGELFF

v_call: TRBV9
cdr3_aa: CASTRGGEPPDTQYF

v_call: TRBV19
cdr3_aa: CASSADTLMVETQYF

v_call: TRBV6-6
cdr3_aa: CASSSGTAGNTIYF

v_call: TRBV11-2
cdr3_aa: CASSPPGLSSYNEQFF

v_call: TRBV4-2
cdr3_aa: CASSFSDQETQYF

v_call: TRBV18
cdr3_aa: CASSHNAGGNTIYF

v_call: TRBV5-1
cdr3_aa: CASSLEGRGGAEAFF

v_call: TRBV27
cdr3_aa: CASSTTWKDRGYTEAFF

v_call: TRBV7-7
cdr3_aa: CASSSGPGGDTQYF

v_call: TRBV10-2
cdr3_aa: CASSALTGLGEKLFF

v_call: TRBV7-9
cdr3_aa: CASTTGTLNTEAFF

v_call: TRBV11-2
cdr3_aa: CASCGRDTGNTIYF

v_call: TRBV14
cdr3_aa: CASSLLGGMNTEAFF

v_call: TRBV5-6
cdr3_aa: CASSSRGTGVAQPQHF

v_call: TRBV9
cdr3_aa: CASSVSGGEMETQYF

v_call: TRBV5-5
cdr3_aa: CASSLVSPHNEQFF

v_call: TRBV29-1
cdr3_aa: CSVHRLTNTEAFF

v_call: TRBV28
cdr3_aa: CASSLKGILYEQYF

v_call: TRBV19
cdr3_aa: CASKEDRSNQPQHF

v_call: TRBV9
cdr3_aa: CASSAASGYTEAFF

v_call: TRBV5-1
cdr3_aa: CASSSTSGGSTDTQYF

v_call: TRBV2
cdr3_aa: CASSEASGGAEQYF

v_call: TRBV4-3
cdr3_aa: CASSQQTGDTEAFF

v_call: TRBV29-1
cdr3_aa: CSVTGLRMNTEAFF

v_call: TRBV7-9
cdr3_aa: CASSQQGTGLLLYGYTF

v_call: TRBV11-3
cdr3_aa: CASSRTRTDTQYF

v_call: TRBV6-5
cdr3_aa: CASSYVRQAGSEQFF

v_call: TRBV11-1
cdr3_aa: CASSIAGGPYEQYF

v_call: TRBV6-5
cdr3_aa: CASLRNTEAFF

v_call: TRBV7-7
cdr3_aa: CASSSTDSQETQYF

v_call: TRBV12-5
cdr3_aa: CASGLQGSGELFF

v_call: TRBV6-5
cdr3_aa: CASSQDRGLGEAFF

v_call: TRBV27
cdr3_aa: CASSLSPGYNEQFF

v_call: TRBV5-1
cdr3_aa: CASSRGTSGYNEQFF

v_call: TRBV6-1
cdr3_aa: CASSGGGSGYNEQFF

v_call: TRBV29-1
cdr3_aa: CSAGGLGLLSF

v_call: TRBV19
cdr3_aa: CASSPLTGYEQYF

v_call: TRBV27
cdr3_aa: CASSPDRGSNQPQHF

v_call: TRBV7-2
cdr3_aa: CASSPPGWEDKNIQYF

v_call: TRBV5-8
cdr3_aa: CASSLRQGNEKLFF

v_call: TRBV25-1
cdr3_aa: CASSESGGAFREQFF

v_call: TRBV7-9
cdr3_aa: CASSYRPGQGESYEQYF

v_call: TRBV7-2
cdr3_aa: CASSFEGRQETQYF

v_call: TRBV4-3
cdr3_aa: CASSQETSSGNTIYF

v_call: TRBV11-2
cdr3_aa: CASSFLSTGHGYTF